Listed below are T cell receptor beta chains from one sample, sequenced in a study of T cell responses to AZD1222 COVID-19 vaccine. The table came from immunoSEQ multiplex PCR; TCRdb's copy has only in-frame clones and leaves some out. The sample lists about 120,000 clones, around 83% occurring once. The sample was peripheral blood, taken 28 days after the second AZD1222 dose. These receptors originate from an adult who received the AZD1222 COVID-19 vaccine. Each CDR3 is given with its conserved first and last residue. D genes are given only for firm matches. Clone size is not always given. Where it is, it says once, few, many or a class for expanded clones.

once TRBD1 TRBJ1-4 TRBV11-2 CASSRTGYEKLFF TGTGCCAGCAGCAGGACAGGGTACGAAAAACTGTTTTTT
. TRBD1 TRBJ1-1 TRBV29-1 CSVGGRQGNTEAFF TGCAGCGTTGGGGGAAGACAGGGGAACACTGAAGCTTTCTTT
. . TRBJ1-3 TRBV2 CASSGGRFGNTIYF TGTGCCAGCAGTGGAGGGAGGTTTGGAAACACCATATATTTT
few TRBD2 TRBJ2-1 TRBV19 CASNDDSGRTNEQFF TGTGCCAGTAATGATGATAGCGGGAGAACTAATGAGCAGTTCTTC
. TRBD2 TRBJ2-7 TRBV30 CARSWGGGYEQYF TGTGCCCGGTCCTGGGGCGGGGGGTACGAGCAGTACTTC
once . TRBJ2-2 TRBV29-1 CSGGMKGATGELFF TGCAGCGGGGGGATGAAGGGAGCCACCGGGGAGCTGTTTTTT
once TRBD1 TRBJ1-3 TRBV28 CASSPGQGSSGNTIYF TGTGCCAGCAGCCCGGGACAGGGAAGTTCTGGAAACACCATATATTTT
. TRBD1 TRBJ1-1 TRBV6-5 CASSGPTGLNTEAFF TGTGCCAGCAGCGGGCCGACAGGGTTGAACACTGAAGCTTTCTTT
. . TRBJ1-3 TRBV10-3 CAISPGVLENTIYF TGTGCCATCAGCCCGGGAGTGTTGGAAAACACCATATATTTT
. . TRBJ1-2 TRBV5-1 CASSLASPINGYTF TGCGCCAGCAGCTTGGCGTCCCCCATAAATGGCTACACCTTC
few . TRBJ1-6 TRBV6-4 CASSDSSGGNSPLHF TGTGCCAGCAGTGACTCATCCGGAGGGAATTCACCCCTCCACTTT
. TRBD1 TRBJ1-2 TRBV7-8 CASSSGTGDYGYTF TGTGCCAGCAGCTCGGGGACAGGGGATTATGGCTACACCTTC
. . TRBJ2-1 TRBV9 CASSVVRGETYNEQFF TGTGCCAGCAGCGTAGTTCGGGGAGAGACCTACAATGAGCAGTTCTTC
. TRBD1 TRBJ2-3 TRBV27 CASSNLGTGMTDTQYF TGTGCCAGCAGTAACTTGGGGACAGGGATGACAGATACGCAGTATTTT
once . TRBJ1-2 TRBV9 CASTGQNYGYTF TGTGCCAGCACCGGACAGAACTATGGCTACACCTTC
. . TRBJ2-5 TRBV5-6 CASSLFRDRGETQYF TGTGCCAGCAGCTTGTTCCGGGACCGTGGAGAGACCCAGTACTTC
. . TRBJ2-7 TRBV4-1 CASSLEGRGYEQYF TGCGCCAGCAGCCTCGAGGGCAGGGGCTACGAGCAGTACTTC
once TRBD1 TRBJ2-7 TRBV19 CASSIGWTGEQYF TGTGCCAGTAGTATAGGTTGGACAGGCGAGCAGTACTTC
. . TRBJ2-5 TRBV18 CASSPPHHRLQQETQYF TGTGCCAGCTCACCACCGCACCATCGCCTTCAACAAGAGACCCAGTACTTC
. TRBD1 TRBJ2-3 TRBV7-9 CASSLTGGADTQYF TGTGCCAGCAGCTTGACAGGGGGCGCAGATACGCAGTATTTT
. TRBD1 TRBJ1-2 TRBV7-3 CASSPDRGYGYTF TGTGCCAGCAGCCCGGACAGGGGCTATGGCTACACCTTC
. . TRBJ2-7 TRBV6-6 CASSLQQRNYEQYF TGTGCCAGCAGCCTACAACAGAGGAACTACGAGCAGTACTTC
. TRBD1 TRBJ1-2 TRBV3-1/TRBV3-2 CASSQHTGGDGYTF TGTGCCAGCAGCCAGCATACAGGGGGGGATGGCTACACCTTC
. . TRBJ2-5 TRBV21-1 CASSKRETQYF TGTGCCAGCAGCAAACGAGAGACCCAGTACTTC
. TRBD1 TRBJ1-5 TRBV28 CASSSPGQYSNQPQHF TGTGCCAGCAGTTCCCCGGGACAGTATAGCAATCAGCCCCAGCATTTT
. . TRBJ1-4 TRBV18 CASSPQAAVTNEKLFF TGTGCCAGCTCACCACAGGCGGCAGTCACTAATGAAAAACTGTTTTTT
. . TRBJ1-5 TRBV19 CASSLNGQPQHF TGTGCCAGTAGTTTAAACGGCCAGCCCCAGCATTTT
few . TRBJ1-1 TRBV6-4 CASSDSADMNTEAFF TGTGCCAGCAGTGACTCGGCGGACATGAACACTGAAGCTTTCTTT
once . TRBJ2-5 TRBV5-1 CASSLNRDVGETQYF TGCGCCAGCAGCTTGAACCGGGACGTAGGGGAGACCCAGTACTTC
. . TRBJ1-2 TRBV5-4 CASSLVPGEDYGYTF TGTGCCAGCAGCTTGGTTCCCGGGGAAGACTATGGCTACACCTTC
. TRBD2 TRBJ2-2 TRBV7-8 CASSLSGGHRSGELFF TGTGCCAGCAGCTTAAGCGGGGGGCACCGGTCCGGGGAGCTGTTTTTT
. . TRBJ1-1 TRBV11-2 CASSLGPRSGPNTEAFF TGTGCCAGCAGCTTAGGCCCTCGGTCGGGGCCCAACACTGAAGCTTTCTTT
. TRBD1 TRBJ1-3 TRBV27 CASSQWTGGAGNTIYF TGTGCCAGCAGTCAATGGACAGGAGGAGCCGGAAACACCATATATTTT
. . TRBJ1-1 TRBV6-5 CASSNLMNTEAFF TGTGCCAGCAGTAACCTGATGAACACTGAAGCTTTCTTT
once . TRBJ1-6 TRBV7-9 CASSFGGNSPLHF TGTGCCAGCAGCTTTGGTGGGAATTCACCCCTCCACTTT
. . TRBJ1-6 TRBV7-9 CASSLGEQGNSPLHF TGTGCCAGCAGCTTGGGGGAGCAGGGGAATTCACCCCTCCACTTT
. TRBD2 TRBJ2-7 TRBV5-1 CASRPSGKPYEQYF TGCGCCAGCAGGCCTAGCGGGAAACCCTACGAGCAGTACTTC
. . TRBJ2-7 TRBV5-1 CASSDVSSYEQYF TGCGCCAGCAGCGACGTAAGCTCCTACGAGCAGTACTTC
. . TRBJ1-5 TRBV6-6 CASTTGNQPQHF TGTGCCAGCACTACAGGCAATCAGCCCCAGCATTTT
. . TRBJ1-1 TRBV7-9 CASSLRRNTEAFF TGTGCCAGCAGCTTAAGGAGGAACACTGAAGCTTTCTTT
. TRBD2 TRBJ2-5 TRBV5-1 CASSWGTSGDQETQYF TGCGCCAGCAGCTGGGGGACTAGCGGAGACCAAGAGACCCAGTACTTC
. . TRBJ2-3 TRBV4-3 CASSQVTGFADTQYF TGCGCCAGCAGCCAGGTTACAGGGTTTGCAGATACGCAGTATTTT
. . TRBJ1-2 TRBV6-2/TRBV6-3 CASSFTDYGYTF TGTGCCAGCAGTTTTACAGACTATGGCTACACCTTC
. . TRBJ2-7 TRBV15 CATSSEGTTYEQYF TGTGCCACCAGCAGTGAAGGAACCACCTACGAGCAGTACTTC
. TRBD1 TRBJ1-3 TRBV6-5 CASSYSTGTGNTIYF TGTGCCAGCAGTTACTCGACAGGGACTGGAAACACCATATATTTT
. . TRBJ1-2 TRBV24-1 CATSDRDGYTF TGTGCCACCAGTGACAGAGATGGCTACACCTTC
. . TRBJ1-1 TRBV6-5 CASSYSRRGSTEAFF TGTGCCAGCAGTTACTCGAGGCGGGGATCCACTGAAGCTTTCTTT
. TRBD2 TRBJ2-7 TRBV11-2 CASSLIAGDYEQYF TGTGCCAGCAGCCTAATAGCGGGAGACTACGAGCAGTACTTC
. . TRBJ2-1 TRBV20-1 CSARANEQFF TGCAGTGCTAGAGCTAATGAGCAGTTCTTC
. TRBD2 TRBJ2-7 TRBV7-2 CASSSSRGGGSEQYF TGTGCCAGCAGCTCCTCTCGGGGGGGAGGGTCCGAGCAGTACTTC
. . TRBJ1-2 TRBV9 CASSVVEGNGYTF TGTGCCAGCAGCGTAGTAGAGGGAAACGGCTACACCTTC
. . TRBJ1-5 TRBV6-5 CASSYRGGDSNQPQHF TGTGCCAGCAGTTACCGGGGGGGAGATAGCAATCAGCCCCAGCATTTT
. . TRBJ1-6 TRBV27 CASRGGDSWNSPLHF TGTGCCAGCAGGGGGGGCGACAGTTGGAATTCACCCCTCCACTTT